The present entry profiles one T cell receptor beta chain with its context. Its antigen is still unknown. No much larger clone is present one base from it, and per-base qualities are unavailable. Per the germline V gene, SGHTA is the CDR1 and FQGTGA is the CDR2. V is shortened by 2 bases, J by 5 bases, and the region joining them spans 11 bases. From its cysteine to its phenylalanine, the CDR3 spans 14 amino acids. Left in the record is the CDR3 DNA by itself, 42 bases read in frame from the first base. The data derive from a study of T cell repertoires in cytomegalovirus infection (dated by TCRdb to the late 2010s). Turning to the overall study: Because public TCR beta signatures pointed to carriage of CMV infection together with the matching HLA type, the HLA type of each donor mattered for the analysis.

The sequencing machine was an Illumina HiSeq 1500. The public reads were quality trimmed at Q25 with fastp and then assembled into clones with MiXCR by TCRdb, keeping productive beta chains. Identical CDR3 proteins give one entry, which carries the most common genes and DNA. This sample gives roughly 100,000 distinct CDR3 sequences in total; approximately 15% of them show up just once. Of the sample, 6.5% to 9.5% is held by the ten largest clones. Study-level results and caveats: Carriers of CMV infection plus the relevant HLA type were discriminated by the cumulative frequency of public TCR beta family members in the study cohort and in an independent roughly 320-donor cohort. The ex vivo response was dominated by HLA-C-restricted CMV-specific TCR beta clonotypes, and the single most frequent clonotype in two of eight donors was supplied by these HLA-C-restricted clonotypes.

The sequencing input was PBMCs. The chain is made from TRBV7-3 and TRBJ2-3, and perhaps TRBD2 as D gene, on 7 matching bases. This receptor was taken from a human donor in good health (CMV status not recorded). Some clones in this sample may be carry-over from other donors' samples. The CDR3 protein: CASSLSGGGDTQYF. The DNA sequence is TGTGCCAGCAGCTTATCGGGGGGCGGAGATACGCAGTATTTT.